This T cell receptor (beta chain) was recorded in a study of blood T cell repertoires in COVID-19. For the study at large: COVID-19 samples, acute and convalescent, were from the United States, Italy and Spain. From T cells, B-cell-depleted T cells, or PBMCs came the material, which was cDNA or gDNA.

CDR1 and CDR2 from the germline V gene are MNHEY and SMNVEV (reference sequence). The CDR3 is 17 amino acids. Germline trimming cut 5 bases from V and 10 bases from J; bases unmatched to any gene: 18. A Seattle source enrolled patients during active infection and followed them longitudinally. TCRdb keeps only in-frame clones here, not all; method: immunoSEQ multiplex PCR. The table has hundreds of thousands of clones, 70% to 90% seen once; the top ten hold around 6.3%. This TCR was sampled from a woman in her thirties with COVID-19, enrolled during active disease. Material: peripheral blood. The chain has TRBV27 and TRBJ2-7, with 12 bases that match TRBD2. CDR3 nucleotide sequence: TGTGCCAGCAGTCCATCTCTACTACCGGGACTAGCGGGTCTACAGTACGTC. Translation gives CASSPSLLPGLAGLQYV.